These 5 T cell receptor beta chains were sequenced from one sample in a study of control samples from healthy donors and cancer patients. Method: immunoSEQ multiplex PCR; TCRdb's copy keeps in-frame clones and lacks some. This sample yields some 170,000 clones, of which roughly 95% are seen a single time; just over 1% belongs to the top ten. The sequenced sample consisted of blood. These receptor sequences come from a woman aged 25 to 45 in good health.

The chain links TRBV18 to TRBJ2-7; D is unresolved. Germline CDR1 and CDR2: KGHSH and LQKENI. The CDR3 loop spans 14 amino acids. V lost 6 bases and J 2 bases, leaving 14 bases between the germline ends. The CDR3 spells CASSPVGPPYEQYF. The CDR3 DNA reads TGTGCCAGCTCGCCAGTGGGTCCCCCCTACGAGCAGTACTTC. The full variable domain, in which reference TRBV18 and TRBJ2-7 provide the parts outside the CDR3, is NAGVMQNPRHLVRRRGQEARLRCSPMKGHSHVYWYRQLPEEGLKFMVYLQKENIIDESGMPKERFSAEFPKEGPSILRIQQVVRGDSAAYFCASSPVGPPYEQYFGPGTRLTVT.

The chain has TRBV4-1 and TRBJ1-2; no firm D call. Germline CDR1 and CDR2: MGHRA and YSYEKL. Trimming removed 0 bases from V and 3 bases from J, with 11 bases in between. The CDR3 loop spans 15 amino acids. The CDR3: CASSQDPGTHYGYTF. The CDR3 DNA follows: TGCGCCAGCAGCCAAGATCCCGGCACCCACTATGGCTACACCTTC.

J is TRBJ2-1 and V is TRBV20-1; D gene ambiguous. The germline V and J ends were trimmed by 3 bases and 6 bases, with 12 bases remaining between them. There are 13 residues in the CDR3. From germline, CDR1 is DFQATT and CDR2 SNEGSKA (reference sequence). CDR3 DNA sequence: TGCAGTGCTAGTTTAGCTGTGGGCAATGAGCAGTTCTTC. Protein: CSASLAVGNEQFF.

This chain uses TRBV5-1 with TRBJ2-7; unclear D gene. The CDR3 extends over 13 amino acids. Per the germline V gene, CDR1 is SGHRS and CDR2 is YFSETQ. The V gene lost 4 bases and the J gene lost 4 bases, with 12 bases spanning the gap. The CDR3 region has the DNA TGCGCCAGCAGCCTAACGACTCGGTACGAGCAGTACTTC. Its translation is CASSLTTRYEQYF. Complete variable domain (other parts from reference TRBV5-1 and TRBJ2-7): KAGVTQTPRYLIKTRGQQVTLSCSPISGHRSVSWYQQTPGQGLQFLFEYFSETQRNKGNFPGRFSGRQFSNSRSEMNVSTLELGDSALYLCASSLTTRYEQYFGPGTRLTVT.

Note on this clone: At the DNA level, this CDR3 is encoded by other sequences in the same sample as well. This sequence joins TRBV7-3 and TRBJ1-5; TRBD1 might be the D (5 bases). There are 13 residues in the CDR3. Germline CDR1 and CDR2: SGHTA and FQGTGA. With 0 bases removed from V and 5 bases from J, the gap between germline ends came to 5 bases. In DNA, the CDR3 is TGTGCCAGCAGCTTAACCAGGGATCAGCCCCAGCATTTT. This codes for CASSLTRDQPQHF. Full variable domain (remainder filled in from reference TRBV7-3 and TRBJ1-5): GAGVSQTPSNKVTEKGKYVELRCDPISGHTALYWYRQSLGQGPEFLIYFQGTGAADDSGLPNDRFFAVRPEGSVSTLKIQRTERGDSAVYLCASSLTRDQPQHFGDGTRLSIL.